The 20 T cell receptor beta chains below all came from one sample that was sequenced in a study of early T cells in non-severe SARS-CoV-2 infection. TCRdb ran MiXCR on the 5' RACE reads and lists one entry per CDR3 protein. The sample shows fewer than 70,000 distinct CDR3 sequences, about 4.6% of them seen only once. The sample was whole blood, taken at baseline. Source of these receptors: an adult who was a healthcare worker with PCR-confirmed SARS-CoV-2 infection or an uninfected control (not recorded which). The donor label of this sample is uncertain.

As to this clonotype: A much bigger clone sits one base away, suggesting this may be a read error. The gene calls are TRBV28 and TRBJ1-2; the D is unclear. Germline values: CDR1 MDHEN, CDR2 SYDVKM. Trimming pared 6 bases from V and 8 bases from J, leaving 16 bases between. There are 13 residues in the CDR3. DNA of the CDR3: TGTGCCAGCAGCCCCGGTCTACCATCCGGCTACACCTTC. Protein sequence: CASSPGLPSGYTF.

This clonotype was seen only a few times. The gene calls are TRBV6-2 or TRBV6-3 and TRBJ2-2; D perhaps matches TRBD1 (5 bases). V lost 2 bases and J lost 3, with 10 bases in between. The CDR3 has 15 residues. The V gene's germline CDR1 is MNHEY and CDR2 SVGEGT. The CDR3 spells CASSYRQGYTGELFF. The CDR3 nucleotides are TGTGCCAGCAGTTACAGGCAGGGCTACACCGGGGAGCTGTTTTTT.

This clonotype was observed at least ten times. This sequence joins TRBV6-4 and TRBJ2-7; D is possibly TRBD1 (6 bases). Per germline, CDR1 MRHNA and CDR2 SNTAGT. Trimming left V 5 bases short and J 0 bases short, with 11 bases between. The CDR3 extends over 14 amino acids. The CDR3 loop reads CASSPGQTSYEQYF. In nucleotides, the CDR3 is TGTGCCAGCAGTCCAGGACAGACCTCCTACGAGCAGTACTTC.

This clonotype was counted a few times. The rearrangement links TRBV18 to TRBJ1-1; TRBD1 matches 7 bases. CDR1 and CDR2 (germline): KGHSH, LQKENI. CDR3 size: 13 residues. With V trimmed by 5 bases and J by 4 bases, 4 bases remained unmatched. CDR3 protein: CASSVAGGTEAFF. The DNA of the CDR3 is TGTGCCAGCTCAGTTGCAGGGGGCACTGAAGCTTTCTTT. Full variable domain (rest looked up from reference TRBV18 and TRBJ1-1): NAGVMQNPRHLVRRRGQEARLRCSPMKGHSHVYWYRQLPEEGLKFMVYLQKENIIDESGMPKERFSAEFPKEGPSILRIQQVVRGDSAAYFCASSVAGGTEAFFGQGTRLTVV.

There are many counts of this clonotype. The J gene is TRBJ1-1, the V gene TRBV20-1; D gene ambiguous. Germline V gives CDR1 DFQATT, CDR2 SNEGSKA (reference sequence). Trimming took 5 bases from V and 4 from J, leaving 8 bases between them. This CDR3 is 11 amino acids long. CDR3 amino acids: CSAGGVTEAFF. CDR3 in DNA: TGCAGTGCTGGCGGGGTCACTGAAGCTTTCTTT.

This clonotype was seen a handful of times. This chain uses TRBV3-1 with TRBJ2-7; TRBD2 matches 9 bases. The junction had 13 bases not matched to a gene; V was cut back by 4 bases and J by 0 bases. CDR1 LGHDT and CDR2 YNNKEL come from the germline V gene (reference sequence). The CDR3 runs 18 residues. The CDR3 region is CASSPETSGGPPSYEQYF. The CDR3 coding sequence is TGTGCCAGCAGCCCAGAGACTAGCGGAGGACCTCCCTCCTACGAGCAGTACTTC.

Many counts were recorded for this clonotype. The J gene is TRBJ2-1, the V gene TRBV20-1; D unresolved. The CDR3 spans 13 residues. V was pared by 1 base and J by 2 bases, with 6 bases between. Germline lookup yields CDR1 DFQATT and CDR2 SNEGSKA (reference sequence). In DNA form, the CDR3 reads TGCAGTGCTAGAGTCAGAGCCTACAATGAGCAGTTCTTC. As protein: CSARVRAYNEQFF.

The gene calls are TRBV20-1 and TRBJ1-1; D unresolved. The V end lost 3 bases, the J end lost 7 bases, and 12 bases lay between the germline ends. Germline CDR1 and CDR2: DFQATT and SNEGSKA (reference sequence). The CDR3 consists of 12 residues. The CDR3 here is CSARIGVDEAFF. The CDR3 DNA is TGCAGTGCTAGGATCGGGGTAGATGAAGCTTTCTTT.

Only a few counts were recorded for this clonotype. This chain uses TRBV4-2 with TRBJ2-1; TRBD2 matches 7 bases. CDR1 is LGHNA, CDR2 YNFKEQ, per germline. The CDR3 has 15 residues. The V segment lost 0 bases and the J segment 6 bases; nucleotides outside the gene matches: 5. CDR3 residues: CASSQDTGLPNEQFF. DNA of the CDR3: TGTGCCAGCAGCCAAGACACGGGACTACCCAATGAGCAGTTCTTC.

In this sample, this clonotype turned up a few times. The genes are TRBV18 and TRBJ2-7, with 11 positions matching TRBD2. The CDR3 covers 15 residues. The V and J ends lost 5 bases and 2 bases, in that order; junction bases with no gene match: 5. Germline V gene sequence: CDR1 KGHSH, CDR2 LQKENI. In nucleotides, the CDR3 is TGTGCCAGCTCAGCTAGCGGGGGGTCCCCCTACGAGCAGTACTTC. This encodes CASSASGGSPYEQYF.

This clonotype was observed many times. V gene TRBV25-1 combines with J gene TRBJ2-1, with D maybe TRBD1 (6 bases). The CDR3 is 13 amino acids. CDR1 and CDR2 from the germline V gene are MGHDK and SYGVNS. Deletions cut 7 bases from V and 9 bases from J, with 16 bases between. DNA of the CDR3: TGTGCCAGCACCTCGGACAGAGCGCGTGAGCAGTTCTTC. Protein product: CASTSDRAREQFF.

This clonotype was observed at least ten times. The rearrangement links TRBV7-3 to TRBJ1-2; possible D gene TRBD1, 6 bases. V was cut by 5 bases and J by 6 bases, with 16 bases left in between. Per the germline V gene, CDR1 is SGHTA and CDR2 is FQGTGA. The CDR3 contains 14 residues. CDR3 nucleotide sequence: TGTGCCAGCAGCCCCACGAGTCACAGGGATGGCTACACCTTC. It encodes CASSPTSHRDGYTF.

V usage is TRBV2 and J usage is TRBJ2-1, with a possible D match to TRBD2 (5 bases). Germline V gene lookup returns CDR1 SNHLY and CDR2 FYNNEI. The CDR3 runs 14 residues. V was pared by 4 bases and J by 2 bases, with 9 bases between. CDR3 in amino acids: CASSAGRAYNEQFF. The CDR3 region has the DNA TGTGCCAGCAGTGCGGGAAGGGCCTACAATGAGCAGTTCTTC.

This clonotype has only a few counts. The chain joins TRBV15 to TRBJ2-7, with TRBD1 as a possible D gene (7 bases). CDR1 and CDR2 (germline): LNHNV, YYDKDF (reference sequence). CDR3 length: 15 amino acids. Trimming stripped 5 bases from V and 1 base from J, with 15 bases between. Written as DNA, the CDR3 is TGTGCCACCAGCGCCCGACAGGGAGGTTCCTACGAGCAGTACTTC. Translation: CATSARQGGSYEQYF.

This clonotype has more than one count but fewer than ten. The V call is TRBV9, the J call TRBJ1-2, with D maybe TRBD1 (5 bases). The CDR3 runs 12 residues. Trimming removed 1 base at V and 4 bases at J, with 5 bases between. Germline values: CDR1 SGDLS, CDR2 YYNGEE. CDR3 in amino acids: CASSVRGYGYTF. The DNA of the CDR3 is TGTGCCAGCAGCGTAAGGGGCTATGGCTACACCTTC.

This clonotype was detected many times. The chain joins TRBV20-1 to TRBJ2-1, with TRBD2 identical over 11 bases. CDR1 is DFQATT and CDR2 is SNEGSKA in the germline V gene (reference sequence). Trimming removed 7 bases from V and 8 bases from J; junction bases left unmatched: 4. The CDR3 consists of 12 residues. CDR3: CSVLAGGDEQFF. CDR3 in DNA: TGCAGTGTCTTAGCGGGGGGGGATGAGCAGTTCTTC.

V usage is TRBV14 and J usage is TRBJ2-3, with TRBD1 matching 7 bases. The CDR3 is 15 amino acids. Germline lookup yields CDR1 SGHDN and CDR2 FVKESK. Germline trimming cut 4 bases from V and 4 bases from J; bases unmatched to any gene: 8. CDR3 amino acids: CASSRGQRGADTQYF. The CDR3 DNA reads TGTGCCAGCAGCCGGGGACAGCGAGGGGCAGATACGCAGTATTTT.

This clonotype was seen many times. The CDR3 DNA is TGTGCCAGCTCACCAACGGGGACAGATACGCAGTATTTT. This gives the protein CASSPTGTDTQYF. V is TRBV18 and J is TRBJ2-3; the D gene is possibly TRBD2 (5 bases). The CDR3 has 13 residues. Germline V CDR1 and CDR2: KGHSH, LQKENI. Trimming stripped 2 bases from V and 3 bases from J, with 6 bases between. The full variable domain, its missing parts supplied by reference TRBV18 and TRBJ2-3, is NAGVMQNPRHLVRRRGQEARLRCSPMKGHSHVYWYRQLPEEGLKFMVYLQKENIIDESGMPKERFSAEFPKEGPSILRIQQVVRGDSAAYFCASSPTGTDTQYFGPGTRLTVL.

This clonotype appeared many times. The rearrangement uses TRBV7-8 and TRBJ2-1; D is perhaps TRBD1 or TRBD2 (5 bases each). The CDR3 loop spans 13 amino acids. V lost 3 bases and J lost 6, with 9 bases in between. The V gene's germline CDR1 is SGHVS and CDR2 FQNEAQ. CDR3 in amino acids: CASSLGPANEQFF. DNA for the CDR3: TGTGCCAGCAGCTTGGGACCGGCCAATGAGCAGTTCTTC. Full variable domain (outside the CDR3, taken from reference TRBV7-8 and TRBJ2-1): GAGVSQSPRYKVAKRGQDVALRCDPISGHVSLFWYQQALGQGPEFLTYFQNEAQLDKSGLPSDRFFAERPEGSVSTLKIQRTQQEDSAVYLCASSLGPANEQFFGPGTRLTVL.

Many counts were recorded for this clonotype. V gene TRBV6-4 combines with J gene TRBJ1-5; D unresolved. Germline CDR1 MRHNA, CDR2 SNTAGT. V lost 0 bases to trimming and J lost 7 bases, with 10 bases between them. The CDR3 totals 14 residues. In DNA form, the CDR3 reads TGTGCCAGCAGTGACTCGGTAGGAGGGCAGCCCCAGCATTTT. Its translation: CASSDSVGGQPQHF.